This TCR beta chain comes out of a study of identical twins. Deletions cut 2 bases from V and 8 bases from J, with 15 bases between. The CDR3 extends over 15 amino acids. Germline CDR1 is MNHEY and CDR2 is SVGAGI. TCRdb processed the 5' RACE reads anew with MiXCR; each CDR3 protein has one entry. The sample consists of 460,000 or so distinct CDR3 sequences, 12% to 15% of them appearing once. Broader study findings: Models predicted less out-of-frame TCR alpha sharing in monozygotic twins than was found.

A word on this clonotype: Its antigen remains unknown.

The same specimen was also included in a second study, on yellow fever vaccine responses in identical twins.

This rearrangement joins TRBV6-5 to TRBJ1-4; D ambiguous. The clonotype comes from a woman aged 18-29 years in good health. The sequenced material came from CD4+ T cells sorted from blood. CDR3 nucleotides: TGTGCCAGCAGTTACAGTCCGGGGAACGGGGAAAAACTGTTTTTT. Translation gives CASSYSPGNGEKLFF.